The 31 T cell receptor beta chains listed next were all sequenced from one sample in a study of blood T cell repertoires in COVID-19. Sequencing was performed with immunoSEQ multiplex PCR; in TCRdb, only in-frame clones are kept and a portion is missing. The sample lists 360,000 or so clones, about 92% occurring once. The sample comprised peripheral blood. The receptors come from a woman in her sixties or seventies with COVID-19, enrolled during active disease.

The genes are TRBV19 and TRBJ1-4; 8 bases are a match to TRBD1. With 7 bases clipped from V and 3 bases from J, the junction kept 7 bases outside the gene matches. CDR3 size: 15 residues. The germline gives CDR1 LNHDA, CDR2 SQIVND (reference sequence). The CDR3, as DNA: TGTGCCAGTAAGAACAGGGGGGGCCCTAATGAAAAACTGTTTTTT. Translating gives CASKNRGGPNEKLFF. Full variable domain (rest looked up from reference TRBV19 and TRBJ1-4): DGGITQSPKYLFRKEGQNVTLSCEQNLNHDAMYWYRQDPGQGLRLIYYSQIVNDFQKGDIAEGYSVSREKKESFPLTVTSAQKNPTAFYLCASKNRGGPNEKLFFGSGTQLSVL.

This chain connects TRBV4-2 to TRBJ1-1; D is ambiguous. CDR1 and CDR2 (germline): LGHNA, YNFKEQ. V shed 0 bases and J shed 1 base, with 9 bases lying between them. There are 15 residues in the CDR3. Written as DNA, the CDR3 is TGTGCCAGCAGCCAAGATCAGTACCGGAACACTGAAGCTTTCTTT. Amino acid sequence: CASSQDQYRNTEAFF.

This clone was observed at least ten times. The chain has TRBV19 and TRBJ1-5, with 9 bases matching TRBD1. Per the germline V gene, CDR1 is LNHDA and CDR2 is SQIVND (reference sequence). The CDR3 has 15 amino acids. The junction had 9 bases not matched to a gene; V was cut back by 4 bases and J by 8 bases. The CDR3 protein is CASSTYRGRSEPQHF. CDR3 DNA sequence: TGTGCCAGTAGTACCTACAGGGGGCGATCGGAGCCCCAGCATTTT.

This chain's CDR3 is CASSPGGVEKLFF. The DNA of the CDR3 is TGTGCCAGCAGTCCAGGGGGCGTTGAAAAACTGTTTTTT. The chain carries TRBV28 and TRBJ1-4, with TRBD1 matching 8 bases. Germline loops: CDR1 MDHEN, CDR2 SYDVKM. Trimming cost V 5 bases and J 7 bases; bases outside gene matches: 3. The CDR3 has 13 residues.

This chain uses TRBV5-1 with TRBJ1-2, with 7 bases fitting TRBD1. CDR3 length equals 12 residues. Losses at the gene ends were 5 bases for V and 2 bases for J; bases not matched to a gene: 0. Looked up from germline, CDR1 is SGHRS and CDR2 is YFSETQ. Here the CDR3 reads CASRGQNYGYTF. DNA of the CDR3: TGCGCCAGCAGGGGACAGAACTATGGCTACACCTTC.

The gene calls are TRBV18 and TRBJ1-6; the D is unclear. The germline V gene encodes CDR1 KGHSH and CDR2 LQKENI. Trimming removed 4 bases from V and 11 bases from J, with 18 bases in between. The CDR3 length is 15 residues. CDR3 region: CASSHLGGIEAPLHF. CDR3 in DNA: TGTGCCAGCTCACACCTCGGAGGGATCGAGGCACCCCTCCACTTT.

The genes are TRBV7-6 and TRBJ1-4; D is unresolved. V was trimmed by 4 bases and J by 8 bases, leaving 17 bases between them. Germline V gene lookup returns CDR1 SGHVS and CDR2 FNYEAQ. This CDR3 has 15 residues. This CDR3 reads CASSSEGLGVEKLFF. The CDR3 nucleotides read TGTGCCAGCAGCTCGGAGGGTCTAGGTGTGGAAAAACTGTTTTTT.

The chain uses TRBV11-2 and TRBJ1-1, with D hard to call. The length of the CDR3 is 15 residues. The germline V gene encodes CDR1 SGHAT and CDR2 FQNNGV. V was clipped by 1 base and J by 5 bases, with 14 bases between them. The CDR3, as DNA: TGTGCCAGCAGCTTAGTCCCGGTCAGAGGGACTGAAGCTTTCTTT. Protein product: CASSLVPVRGTEAFF.

The CDR3 nucleotides are TGTGCCAGAAGCCGTGCAGGGGGGTCCTATAATTCACCCCTCCACTTT. It translates to CARSRAGGSYNSPLHF. V usage is TRBV5-3 and J usage is TRBJ1-6, with 7 positions matching TRBD1. TRBV5-3 is classed as an ORF, of uncertain function. Trimming cost V 4 bases and J 1 base; bases outside gene matches: 5. The CDR3 sequence is 16 residues long.

The chain combines TRBV18 with TRBJ1-6; D unclear. With 3 bases removed from V and 0 bases from J, the gap between germline ends came to 12 bases. The germline V gene has CDR1 KGHSH and CDR2 LQKENI. The CDR3 length is 17 residues. The CDR3: CASSPRLGGSYNSPLHF. CDR3 sequence (DNA): TGTGCCAGCTCACCTAGGTTAGGCGGCTCCTATAATTCACCCCTCCACTTT.

This CDR3 is CASSMRHGSTTYNEQFF. The CDR3, as DNA: TGTGCCAGTAGTATGCGGCACGGGAGCACCACCTACAATGAGCAGTTCTTC. The V call is TRBV19, the J call TRBJ2-1; maybe TRBD2 (6 bases). Looked up from germline, CDR1 is LNHDA and CDR2 is SQIVND (reference sequence). The CDR3 runs to 17 residues. Trimming pared 3 bases from V and 2 bases from J, leaving 17 bases between.

This clone was counted a single time. This chain connects TRBV6-2 or TRBV6-3 to TRBJ2-1; TRBD2 aligns across 11 bases. With V trimmed by 5 bases and J by 7 bases, 10 bases remained unmatched. The length of the CDR3 is 16 residues. Germline loops: CDR1 MNHEY, CDR2 SVGEGT. In DNA, the CDR3 is TGTGCCAGCAGTCTGGATCTAGCGGGGGGCCAAAATGAGCAGTTCTTC. Translated, it gives CASSLDLAGGQNEQFF.

V and J are TRBV6-6 and TRBJ2-7; 8 nucleotides line up with TRBD2. The J segment lost 6 bases and the V segment lost 0 bases, leaving 7 bases of the junction unmatched. The germline V gene encodes CDR1 MNHNY and CDR2 SVGAGI (reference sequence). The CDR3 covers 15 residues. This CDR3 is CASSYSSGGRGEQYF. The CDR3 DNA reads as TGTGCCAGCAGTTACTCAAGCGGGGGCAGGGGCGAGCAGTACTTC.

The rearrangement joins TRBV5-1 to TRBJ1-5; D might be TRBD1 (5 bases). This CDR3 contains 15 residues. V lost 3 bases to trimming and J lost 4 bases, with 14 bases between them. Per germline, CDR1 SGHRS and CDR2 YFSETQ. The DNA of the CDR3 is TGCGCCAGCAGCTCGGAGGGGTTTATGAATCAGCCCCAGCATTTT. Its translation is CASSSEGFMNQPQHF.

This rearrangement joins TRBV6-6 to TRBJ1-6; the D gene is possibly TRBD1 (6 bases). The CDR3 is 14 amino acids. The ends were cut back, 6 bases at V and 8 bases at J, with 14 bases in the middle. CDR1 MNHNY and CDR2 SVGAGI come from the germline V gene (reference sequence). In nucleotides, the CDR3 is TGTGCCAGCAGGCCGACAGGAGCAGATTCACCCCTCCACTTT. Encoded protein: CASRPTGADSPLHF.

The genes are TRBV5-6 and TRBJ1-2, with 7 positions matching TRBD1. The germline CDR1 and CDR2 sequences are SGHDT and YYEEEE. Germline trimming cut 4 bases from V and 7 bases from J; bases unmatched to any gene: 10. The CDR3 covers 14 residues. The CDR3 nucleotides are TGTGCCAGCAGCATAATCGGGACAGCAAGTGGCTACACCTTC. Residues: CASSIIGTASGYTF.

V is TRBV7-9 and J is TRBJ2-7, with D maybe TRBD1 (6 bases). V lost 10 bases and J 3 bases, leaving 13 bases between the germline ends. Per the germline V gene, CDR1 is SEHNR and CDR2 is FQNEAQ (reference sequence). The CDR3 extends over 12 amino acids. The CDR3 loop is CATGQGYYEQYF. The CDR3, as DNA: TGTGCCACAGGCCAGGGGTACTACGAGCAGTACTTC. Filled out from reference TRBV7-9 and TRBJ2-7, the complete variable domain reads DTGVSQNPRHKITKRGQNVTFRCDPISEHNRLYWYRQTLGQGPEFLTYFQNEAQLEKSRLLSDRFSAERPKGSFSTLEIQRTEQGDSAMYLCATGQGYYEQYFGPGTRLTVT.

This CDR3 reads CASSLPGQHELRSYYEQYF. The DNA for the CDR3 is TGCGCCAGCAGTCTTCCGGGACAGCACGAACTCCGGAGCTATTACGAGCAGTACTTC. The rearrangement joins TRBV23-1 to TRBJ2-7, with TRBD1 matching 7 bases. TRBV23-1 counts as an open reading frame of uncertain function. V lost 4 bases, J lost 4 bases, and 22 bases stayed unmatched. CDR3 length: 19 amino acids.

This chain uses TRBV7-8 with TRBJ2-3; D might be TRBD1 (6 bases). This CDR3 spans 14 amino acids. V was cut by 1 base and J by 9 bases, with 14 bases left in between. CDR1 SGHVS and CDR2 FQNEAQ come from the germline V gene. CDR3 protein: CASSLEGHGVTQYF. The CDR3 DNA reads as TGTGCCAGCAGCTTAGAGGGACATGGGGTAACGCAGTATTTT.

The chain employs TRBV19 and TRBJ1-5; 7 bases map to TRBD1. The germline V gene encodes CDR1 LNHDA and CDR2 SQIVND (reference sequence). V was clipped by 3 bases and J by 1 base; unmatched bases: 6. The CDR3 contains 16 residues. The CDR3 region has the DNA TGTGCCAGTAGTATTTCTCCGACAGGGAGCAATCAGCCCCAGCATTTT. Protein sequence: CASSISPTGSNQPQHF.

This chain uses TRBV7-3 with TRBJ2-1; tentatively, D is TRBD2 (7 bases). Trimming took 2 bases from V and 7 from J, leaving 21 bases between them. The CDR3 is 17 amino acids. From germline, CDR1 is SGHTA and CDR2 FQGTGA. CDR3 sequence: CASSLLDTGGTGNEQFF. The CDR3 nucleotides are TGTGCCAGCAGCTTATTGGATACGGGGGGCACAGGAAATGAGCAGTTCTTC.

The CDR3 here is CASSSQANTEAFF. The DNA for the CDR3 is TGTGCCAGCAGCTCGCAGGCGAACACTGAAGCTTTCTTT. The V gene is TRBV7-3, the J gene TRBJ1-1; the D is unclear. This CDR3 is 13 amino acids long. The germline CDR1 and CDR2 sequences are SGHTA and FQGTGA. V was cut by 4 bases and J by 1 base, with 7 bases left in between.

The chain is built from TRBV11-2 and TRBJ1-1, with D maybe TRBD1 (6 bases). The CDR3 totals 15 residues. The V end lost 5 bases, the J end lost 5 bases, and 18 bases lay between the germline ends. Germline CDR1 SGHAT, CDR2 FQNNGV. The CDR3 loop is CASSQNRVGETEAFF. The CDR3 bases are TGTGCCAGCAGCCAGAACAGGGTGGGAGAGACTGAAGCTTTCTTT.

The V and J genes are TRBV7-9 and TRBJ1-2, with 9 nucleotides matching TRBD1. The germline CDR1 and CDR2 sequences are SEHNR and FQNEAQ (reference sequence). The CDR3 loop spans 15 amino acids. The trim removed 5 bases at V and 5 bases at J, leaving 9 bases unmatched. CDR3 loop: CASSTGQGILYGYTF. The CDR3 DNA follows: TGTGCCAGCAGCACTGGACAGGGGATTCTATATGGCTACACCTTC.

The chain combines TRBV4-1 with TRBJ2-7; D is ambiguous. The CDR3 sequence is 16 residues long. The V gene lost 4 bases and the J gene lost 0 bases, with 16 bases spanning the gap. Per germline, CDR1 MGHRA and CDR2 YSYEKL. The CDR3 here is CASSPGETGASYEQYF. In nucleotides, the CDR3 is TGCGCCAGCAGCCCCGGAGAGACTGGAGCCTCCTACGAGCAGTACTTC.

The rearrangement links TRBV7-3 to TRBJ1-6, with D unresolved. This CDR3 region has 13 residues. Trimming shortened V by 6 bases and J by 4 bases, and 7 bases separated the two germline ends. Germline CDR1 and CDR2: SGHTA and FQGTGA. For the CDR3, the DNA is TGTGCCAGCAGAGAGACTTATAATTCACCCCTCCACTTT. As protein: CASRETYNSPLHF.

This chain uses TRBV19 with TRBJ2-1; 11 nucleotides line up with TRBD1. V lost 4 bases and J lost 5; bases outside the gene matches: 10. The CDR3 loop spans 17 amino acids. The germline gives CDR1 LNHDA, CDR2 SQIVND (reference sequence). As DNA, the CDR3 is TGTGCCAGTAGTAGAACTACCGGGACAGGGGGGGACAATGAGCAGTTCTTC. This encodes CASSRTTGTGGDNEQFF.

This chain uses TRBV19 with TRBJ1-4; TRBD1 is a possible D gene (6 bases). Per germline, CDR1 LNHDA and CDR2 SQIVND (reference sequence). V shed 8 bases and J shed 4 bases, with 14 bases lying between them. The CDR3 totals 14 residues. The chain's CDR3 is CASRIRGHNEKLFF. DNA of the CDR3: TGTGCCAGTCGGATCAGGGGTCATAATGAAAAACTGTTTTTT.

This clone has a handful of counts. The chain is built from TRBV28 and TRBJ2-3, with 8 bases aligning to TRBD2. Germline V gives CDR1 MDHEN, CDR2 SYDVKM. The CDR3 sequence is 17 residues long. J lost 2 bases, V lost 4 bases, and 11 bases had no gene match. The CDR3 DNA follows: TGTGCCAGCAGTTCCCGCCGGCGCGGGGGGACCACAGATACGCAGTATTTT. Protein sequence: CASSSRRRGGTTDTQYF.

This chain connects TRBV4-2 to TRBJ1-3, with D unclear. CDR3 size: 16 residues. Trimming cost V 1 base and J 4 bases, with 14 bases left between them. Germline loops: CDR1 LGHNA, CDR2 YNFKEQ. In nucleotides, the CDR3 is TGTGCCAGCAGCCAAGTCGAAGGGAGGAGCGGAAACACCATATATTTT. Its protein product is CASSQVEGRSGNTIYF.

The chain combines TRBV7-2 with TRBJ2-5; 13 nucleotides match TRBD2. The trim removed 4 bases at V and 6 bases at J, leaving 11 bases unmatched. CDR3 size: 17 residues. The germline V gene encodes CDR1 SGHTA and CDR2 FQGNSA. The CDR3 loop is CASSSRLAGGPGQTQYF. Written as DNA, the CDR3 is TGTGCCAGCAGCTCCCGACTAGCGGGGGGACCTGGTCAGACCCAGTACTTC.